This TCR beta chain emerged from a study of OX40 agonist ivuxolimab in advanced cancers. Study summary: The study gave patients intravenous ivuxolimab at 0.01 to 10 mg/kg every 2 weeks. Hepatocellular carcinoma, melanoma, renal cell or head and neck cancer occurred in dose-escalation patients.

With respect to this clone: Its antigen is currently unknown.

Generated by immunoSEQ multiplex PCR, the TCRdb table keeps only in-frame clones and is missing some. The table shows approximately 70,000 clones, with 84% occurring only once. Overall study findings and caveats: Averaging showed that CD8+ T cells had more expanded clones than CD4+ did. Blood T cells, both CD4+ and CD8+, expanded clonally by week 6 at 0.1 to 3.0 mg/kg.

Deletions cut 4 bases from V and 7 bases from J, with 11 bases between. This CDR3 has 13 amino acids. Germline CDR1 and CDR2: SGHTA and FQGNSA. This chain uses TRBV7-2 with TRBJ1-5; D is undetermined. The receptor was isolated from an adult with an advanced solid tumor such as melanoma, head and neck, liver or kidney cancer. Sequencing used CD4+ or CD8+ T cells sorted from blood, obtained in a trial of the OX40 agonist ivuxolimab. The CDR3 is CASSSWLSQPQHF. DNA of the CDR3: TGTGCCAGCAGCTCATGGCTAAGCCAGCCCCAGCATTTT.